In its sample, the clone carrying this TCR beta chain was seen a few times. This specimen belongs to a study of cytomegalovirus exposure and HLA in healthy donors. The PCR was carried out with 60 Vbeta primers and 13 Jbeta primers. Generated by immunoSEQ multiplex PCR, the TCRdb table keeps only in-frame clones and is missing some. The sample holds about 160,000 clones, roughly 77% seen once. The V gene end was trimmed by 7 bases and the J gene end by 6 bases; junction bases not matched to a gene: 13. The CDR3 covers 15 residues. Per the germline V gene, CDR1 is MDHEN and CDR2 is SYDVKM. The sequencing sample was made of PBMCs. This receptor was obtained from a man aged 45-60 years in good health and CMV-seropositive. The V call is TRBV28, the J call TRBJ1-2; 8 nucleotides line up with TRBD1. This chain's CDR3 is CASIRDRSKRHGYTF. Here the CDR3 DNA reads TGTGCCAGCATAAGGGACAGGAGTAAAAGACATGGCTACACCTTC.